This TCR beta chain was sequenced during a study of shared clonotypes between healthy human individuals. In the study's own analysis: Junction-only immunoSEQ data arrived without quality scores, meaning filtering differed. The protocol was immunoSEQ multiplex PCR, while the TCRdb copy is restricted to in-frame clones and leaves out a portion. The DNA was the basis for D and trimming; V, J and clone size are from that table. The sample yields roughly 480,000 clones, roughly 78% seen once. CDR1 SEHNR and CDR2 FQNEAQ come from the germline V gene (reference sequence). The V and J ends lost 1 base and 4 bases respectively, with 7 bases between them. The CDR3 covers 13 residues. This clone has a handful of counts. This may be a read error: a much more frequent sequence differs by one nucleotide. Within the sample, other DNA sequences also encode this same CDR3.

This chain uses TRBV7-9 with TRBJ1-1; TRBD1 might be the D (6 bases). The receptor's source is a woman aged 40 to 55 in good health. Some clones in this sample may be carry-over from other donors' samples. Sequences were obtained from PBMCs. The CDR3, as DNA: TGTGCCAGCAGCTTAGAGGGGGGCACTGAAGCTTTCTTT. Its protein product is CASSLEGGTEAFF.